These 20 T cell receptor beta chains were sequenced from one sample in a study of persistence of HIV-infected CD4 T cells. The stimulus was an HIV-1 Gag 15-mer peptide pool, 0.85 to 1 ug/peptide/mL. CD40L-negative CD69-negative CD45RO-high memory CD4+ T cells were sorted as populations depleted of antigen-responding cells. These receptors lack a known antigen. This was the immunoSEQ version 4 assay in survey mode. Here immunoSEQ multiplex PCR was the method, and the copy in TCRdb shows in-frame clones only, minus some. There are under 40,000 clones in the sample; approximately 85% occur only once, and more than 15% lies in the top ten. Source: CD4+ T cells sorted from PBMCs after approximately 20-hour stimulation, taken from a patient who received antiretroviral therapy. These receptors were taken from an adult woman with HIV who was CMV-seropositive.

The rearrangement links TRBV30 to TRBJ2-1; no definite D call. The CDR3 extends over 13 amino acids. The V and J ends lost 2 bases and 5 bases respectively, with 10 bases between them. CDR1 is GTSNPN, CDR2 SVGIG, per germline (reference sequence). CDR3 nucleotide sequence: TGTGCCTGGAGTTCAGACTTAAACAATGAGCAGTTCTTC. Protein sequence: CAWSSDLNNEQFF.

In DNA form, the CDR3 reads TGTGCCAGCAGCTCAGGGACAGGGAACTCACCCCTCCACTTT. Residues: CASSSGTGNSPLHF. This chain links TRBV11-3 with TRBJ1-6; 9 bases fit TRBD1. Germline V gene data show CDR1 as SGHNT and CDR2 as YENEEA. Trimming took 4 bases from V and 10 from J; bases not matched to a gene: 5. The CDR3 runs to 14 residues.

The CDR3 loop reads CASSEHSGGASYEQYF. The CDR3 coding sequence is TGTGCCAGCAGTGAACATTCAGGGGGCGCGAGCTACGAGCAGTACTTC. The chain couples TRBV25-1 to TRBJ2-7, with 8 bases lining up with TRBD1. After removal of 2 bases from V and 3 bases from J, the junction contained 9 bases not matched to a gene. The CDR3 spans 16 residues. Germline CDR1 and CDR2: MGHDK and SYGVNS.

This CDR3 reads CASSFWTGISYTF. The CDR3 region has the DNA TGTGCCAGCAGCTTCTGGACAGGGATCAGCTACACCTTC. This sequence joins TRBV5-6 and TRBJ1-2, with 8 bases aligning to TRBD1. J gave up 9 bases and V 2 bases, and 6 bases lay outside the gene matches. The CDR3 totals 13 residues. Germline V gene lookup returns CDR1 SGHDT and CDR2 YYEEEE.

The V gene is TRBV5-1, the J gene TRBJ2-7; 7 nucleotides agree with TRBD1. V lost 1 base to trimming and J lost 3 bases; unmatched junction nucleotides: 4. CDR1 SGHRS and CDR2 YFSETQ come from the germline V gene. This CDR3 has 14 residues. CDR3 sequence reads: CASSLTSGGYEQYF. The CDR3 coding sequence is TGCGCCAGCAGCTTGACTTCAGGGGGCTACGAGCAGTACTTC.

This clone showed up just a few times. V and J are TRBV29-1 and TRBJ1-1; maybe TRBD1 (5 bases). Trimming took 3 bases from V and 10 from J, leaving 15 bases between them. The CDR3 loop spans 12 amino acids. Germline V gene sequence: CDR1 SQVTM, CDR2 ANQGSEA. The CDR3 DNA reads as TGCAGCGTTGAGGGGACGGTCCCCCGAGCTTTCTTT. Translation: CSVEGTVPRAFF.

J is TRBJ1-1 and V is TRBV5-6; perhaps TRBD1 as D (5 bases). The CDR3 consists of 12 residues. Germline V CDR1 and CDR2: SGHDT, YYEEEE. The V end was cut by 4 bases, the J end by 10 bases, with 14 bases between. The CDR3 sequence: CASSRGLLIAFF. In nucleotides, the CDR3 is TGTGCCAGCAGCCGGGGGTTACTTATAGCTTTCTTT.

The V gene is TRBV28, the J gene TRBJ1-2, with TRBD1 as a possible D gene (5 bases). Trimming shortened V by 4 bases and J by 8 bases, and 23 bases separated the two germline ends. Looked up from germline, CDR1 is MDHEN and CDR2 is SYDVKM. The CDR3 is 16 amino acids. The CDR3, as DNA: TGTGCCAGCAGTTCCCAATCCGGGGCCGGCTTTCGGGGCTACACCTTC. Protein product: CASSSQSGAGFRGYTF.

The CDR3 loop reads CASSYGTGGGEQYF. DNA of the CDR3: TGTGCCAGCAGTTACGGGACAGGGGGCGGCGAGCAGTACTTC. The rearrangement uses TRBV28 and TRBJ2-7; 12 bases align to TRBD1. Unmatched junction bases numbered 4, after V lost 4 bases and J lost 6 bases. This CDR3 is 14 amino acids long. Per the germline V gene, CDR1 is MDHEN and CDR2 is SYDVKM. The full variable domain, with the rest looked up from reference TRBV28 and TRBJ2-7, is DVKVTQSSRYLVKRTGEKVFLECVQDMDHENMFWYRQDPGLGLRLIYFSYDVKMKEKGDIPEGYSVSREKKERFSLILESASTNQTSMYLCASSYGTGGGEQYFGPGTRLTVT.

The CDR3: CASSVLDTNSPLHF. In nucleotides, the CDR3 is TGTGCCAGCAGCGTGTTAGATACTAATTCACCCCTCCACTTT. This chain links TRBV9 with TRBJ1-6; D is unresolved. V was clipped by 2 bases and J by 6 bases, with 9 bases between them. Germline CDR1 is SGDLS and CDR2 is YYNGEE. This CDR3 has 14 amino acids.

The chain uses TRBV28 and TRBJ1-3, with D possibly TRBD1 on 5 matching bases. Germline-derived CDR1 and CDR2 are MDHEN and SYDVKM. This CDR3 is built from 16 residues. Trimming pared 5 bases from V and 3 bases from J, leaving 17 bases between. The CDR3 nucleotides read TGTGCCAGCAGTCGAGATCCAGGGCTTAGTGGAAACACCATATATTTT. This sequence encodes CASSRDPGLSGNTIYF.

The chain carries TRBV3-1 (or the pseudogene TRBV3-2) and TRBJ1-1; D not resolved. The CDR3 covers 14 residues. Germline lookup yields CDR1 LGHDT and CDR2 YNNKEL (reference sequence). Trimming left V 2 bases short and J 1 base short, with 8 bases between. CDR3 bases: TGTGCCAGCAGCCAACTGCAGAAGAACACTGAAGCTTTCTTT. It translates to CASSQLQKNTEAFF.

The sample holds one count of this clone. V usage is TRBV11-3 and J usage is TRBJ2-7, with a tentative D call TRBD1 (5 bases). The CDR3 has 15 residues. Trimming removed 5 bases from V and 6 bases from J, with 20 bases in between. Germline V gives CDR1 SGHNT, CDR2 YENEEA. CDR3 loop: CASSPGQFHGGEQYF. The CDR3 region has the DNA TGTGCCAGCAGCCCCGGACAATTTCACGGTGGCGAGCAGTACTTC.

The V and J genes are TRBV7-2 and TRBJ1-4, with unresolved D. The CDR3 covers 13 residues. The V gene's germline CDR1 is SGHTA and CDR2 FQGNSA. The V and J ends lost 5 bases and 8 bases respectively, with 12 bases between them. The CDR3 here is CASSELRAEKLFF. In nucleotides, the CDR3 is TGTGCCAGCAGCGAACTCCGGGCCGAAAAACTGTTTTTT.

This clone showed up just once. The V call is TRBV3-1 (or the pseudogene TRBV3-2), the J call TRBJ2-5; 8 bases fit TRBD1. Unmatched junction bases numbered 5, after V lost 0 bases and J lost 5 bases. Germline values: CDR1 LGHDT, CDR2 YNNKEL (reference sequence). The CDR3 is made up of 15 amino acids. DNA for the CDR3: TGTGCCAGCAGCCAAGAGCTGGACAGGGCCGAGACCCAGTACTTC. Protein sequence: CASSQELDRAETQYF.

This chain joins TRBV5-1 and TRBJ2-3; D is undetermined. The CDR3 length is 14 residues. Germline V gives CDR1 SGHRS, CDR2 YFSETQ. Trimming cost V 0 bases and J 6 bases, with 11 bases left between them. The CDR3 is CASSLADPTDTQYF. The CDR3 region has the DNA TGCGCCAGCAGCTTGGCCGACCCGACGGATACGCAGTATTTT. The variable domain in full, completed from reference TRBV5-1 and TRBJ2-3, reads KAGVTQTPRYLIKTRGQQVTLSCSPISGHRSVSWYQQTPGQGLQFLFEYFSETQRNKGNFPGRFSGRQFSNSRSEMNVSTLELGDSALYLCASSLADPTDTQYFGPGTRLTVL.

This sequence joins TRBV7-9 and TRBJ2-3; no firm D call. V lost 4 bases, J lost 0 bases, and 5 bases lay in between. Germline CDR1 is SEHNR and CDR2 is FQNEAQ (reference sequence). This CDR3 has 13 residues. CDR3 sequence: CASSSASTDTQYF. The CDR3 DNA is TGTGCCAGCAGCTCAGCCAGCACAGATACGCAGTATTTT.

This rearrangement joins TRBV28 to TRBJ1-4; D is perhaps TRBD1 (5 bases). Germline V lookup: CDR1 MDHEN, CDR2 SYDVKM. V gave up 6 bases and J gave up 5 bases, with 13 bases separating them. This CDR3 spans 14 amino acids. The CDR3, as DNA: TGTGCCAGCAGGGACACGGGGGTAAATGAAAAACTGTTTTTT. Translation: CASRDTGVNEKLFF.

The chain combines TRBV7-9 with TRBJ2-3; 14 bases agree with TRBD2. The germline CDR1 and CDR2 sequences are SEHNR and FQNEAQ (reference sequence). CDR3 length: 15 amino acids. Trimming at V came to 1 base and at J to 10 bases, leaving 4 bases not matched to a gene. CDR3 amino acids: CASSLGTSGGSAQYF. As DNA, the CDR3 is TGTGCCAGCAGCTTAGGGACTAGCGGGGGGAGTGCGCAGTATTTT.

The sample holds one count of this clone. V is TRBV28 and J is TRBJ2-1; D is possibly TRBD2 (8 bases). The germline CDR1 and CDR2 sequences are MDHEN and SYDVKM. V was cut by 1 base and J by 3 bases, with 22 bases left in between. This CDR3 contains 19 residues. CDR3 coding DNA: TGTGCCAGCAGTTTATCAGGTTACCGGGAGGGGGCAAGCTACAATGAGCAGTTCTTC. It specifies CASSLSGYREGASYNEQFF.